The sequence of this TCR beta chain was determined in a study of beta chain features in type 1 diabetes (dated by TCRdb to the late 2010s). In the study overall: Mean age, gender distribution, total cell number and subset yield were not different between patients and healthy donors. A total of approximately 100,000,000 sorted cells were examined across all samples, and the number of cells per subset was strongly correlated with RNA yield. The study compared TCRB repertoires of sorted circulating CD4+ T cell subsets between recently diagnosed type 1 diabetes patients and matched healthy donors. Whereas all 30 or so donors provided naive and central memory subsets, regulatory and stem cell-like memory subsets were isolated from just 8 patients and roughly 8 healthy donors.

All of the isolated RNA was reverse transcribed with the High Capacity cDNA Reverse Transcription Kit, so expressed TCRB transcripts were sequenced. Naive, central memory and regulatory T cell samples underwent deep immunoSEQ sequencing, averaging roughly 3.4 million total reads per sample. Sorted cells were lysed in RLT buffer, and RNA was extracted using DNase-treated RNeasy Micro or Mini kits according to cell number. To prevent cross-contamination, every cell subset was processed on its own, while patient and healthy donor samples were processed together. TCRB sequences were amplified from cDNA with the immunoSEQ multiplex PCR, producing 87-bp fragments spanning the CDR3 region. Sequencing of the amplicons was performed on the Illumina HiSeq platform. In the original analysis: Synthetic template baselines were used to correct PCR bias computationally, reads within Hamming distance 2 were collapsed, and singletons that could not be merged were discarded. By aligning reads against IMGT, V, D and J genes, CDR3 length, and insertions or deletions at six rearrangement sites were assigned. Within each subset, clonotype counts were normalized to sorted cell number, after which true diversity and Gini coefficients were computed with the tcR R package. Repertoire sharing was quantified using the overlap coefficient calculated on TCRB nucleotide sequences. As a proxy for the pre-selection repertoire, out-of-frame TCRB sequences from naive cells were analyzed. The table comes from immuneACCESS by way of TCRdb, which keeps in-frame sequences with V and J called. Part of the clones is missing from these tables; in studies checked, under half for an unresolved V gene and the rest for unknown reasons. That table gives V, J and clone size, and the DNA gave D and trimming. The sample records 970,000 or so clones, under 20% of which are singletons. Together, the top ten hold 0.023% of the sample.

Summary of the overall study and its limitations: PCR may preferentially amplify shorter templates, but because patient and control samples were amplified and corrected together, any resulting skew would affect both groups equally. Type 1 diabetes patients showed a moderate but significant shortening of TCRB CDR3 length in all four CD4+ subsets. Naive, central memory and regulatory TCRB repertoires appeared to be more alike among patients than among healthy donors. Because the HLA sub-analyses included only small numbers of individuals, any influence of HLA type on TCRB rearrangement was left unresolved. Because cDNA was sequenced instead of genomic DNA, activated cells with high expression could be over-represented, although the groups did not differ in activation or CD3 levels. Fewer insertions and more nucleotide deletions at VDJ recombination sites were observed in patients with type 1 diabetes, implying thymic rearrangement abnormalities.

From the germline V gene, CDR1 is MDHEN and CDR2 is SYDVKM. V was cut back by 2 bases and J by 5 bases, leaving a gap of 15 bases between them. Spanning cysteine to phenylalanine, the CDR3 consists of 15 amino acids. Left in the record is the CDR3 DNA by itself, 45 bases read in frame from the first base. There are a few counts of this clone. The antigen it recognizes is unknown. One base away there is no much larger clone; base qualities are not given. Each donor gave one peripheral blood draw, about 100 mL on average, collected into heparinised tubes. Naive, central memory, regulatory and stem cell-like memory CD4+ T cells were sorted on a BD FACSAria II using a panel including CD45RO, CCR7, CD25, CD127, CD95 and CD27. A purity above 98% was achieved for all sorted populations. PBMCs were isolated immediately by Lymphoprep density gradient centrifugation and stained directly without culture. To minimize batch effects, samples were stained and sorted in pairs, one healthy donor with one patient per experiment.

The specimen was naive CD4+ T cells from blood. Sample cell subset or site, as interpreted from the label and publication: true naive CD4+ T cells. The V gene is TRBV28 and the J gene is TRBJ1-2, and perhaps TRBD1 as D gene, on 6 matching bases. The receptor was isolated from a woman aged 18-29 years in good health. The nucleotide sequence is given as TGTGCCAGCAGTTTAGAGTTGGACAGTAGATATGGCTACACCTTC. Translated, this is CASSLELDSRYGYTF.